A selection of T cell receptor beta chains follows, all from one sample in a study of blood T cells in healthy people across ages. From the 5' RACE reads, TCRdb called clonotypes with MiXCR, one entry per CDR3 protein. In the table there are roughly 1.9 million distinct CDR3 sequences, 39% of which are singletons. Sequencing used blood. Receptor source: a human donor in good health. The CDR3 runs from the conserved cysteine through the conserved F or W. The D gene is left open where the match is weak. Part of the rows lack a size; the others show once, few, many or a class for expanded clones.

v_gene: TRBV7-2; d_gene: TRBD2; j_gene: TRBJ2-1; abundance: NA; CDR3aa: CASSLAAGEMNEQFF; CDR3nt: TGTGCCAGCAGCTTAGCAGCGGGGGAGATGAATGAGCAGTTCTTC
v_gene: TRBV5-4; d_gene: NA; j_gene: TRBJ1-2; abundance: NA; CDR3aa: CASSSIEGGAPYGYTF; CDR3nt: TGTGCCAGCAGCTCAATCGAGGGGGGGGCCCCCTATGGCTACACCTTC
v_gene: TRBV13; d_gene: TRBD1; j_gene: TRBJ2-1; abundance: NA; CDR3aa: CVSSYYRGSSYNEQFF; CDR3nt: TGTGTCAGCAGCTACTACAGGGGAAGCTCCTACAATGAGCAGTTCTTC
v_gene: TRBV14; d_gene: NA; j_gene: TRBJ1-2; abundance: NA; CDR3aa: CASSQDERDGNGYTF; CDR3nt: TGTGCCAGCAGCCAAGATGAAAGAGATGGGAATGGCTACACCTTC
v_gene: TRBV4-3; d_gene: NA; j_gene: TRBJ1-2; abundance: NA; CDR3aa: CASSQEWGDDGYTF; CDR3nt: TGCGCCAGCAGCCAAGAGTGGGGAGACGATGGCTACACCTTC
v_gene: TRBV7-2; d_gene: TRBD1; j_gene: TRBJ2-5; abundance: NA; CDR3aa: CASSLVGGQGWGGEQYF; CDR3nt: TGTGCCAGCAGCTTAGTTGGGGGACAGGGATGGGGCGGTGAGCAGTACTTC
v_gene: TRBV5-5; d_gene: NA; j_gene: TRBJ2-7; abundance: NA; CDR3aa: CASSLAGDKQYF; CDR3nt: TGTGCCAGCAGCTTGGCCGGAGACAAGCAGTACTTC
v_gene: TRBV7-2; d_gene: NA; j_gene: TRBJ1-6; abundance: many; CDR3aa: CASSLNRAGNSPLHF; CDR3nt: TGTGCCAGCAGCTTAAACCGGGCCGGGAATTCACCCCTCCACTTT
v_gene: TRBV5-5; d_gene: NA; j_gene: TRBJ2-1; abundance: NA; CDR3aa: CASSFWGPYNEQFF; CDR3nt: TGTGCCAGCAGTTTCTGGGGGCCTTACAATGAGCAGTTCTTC
v_gene: TRBV12-3/TRBV12-4; d_gene: TRBD1; j_gene: TRBJ1-2; abundance: NA; CDR3aa: CASSFLWVTGDTNYGYTF; CDR3nt: TGTGCCAGCAGTTTTTTGTGGGTGACAGGGGATACTAACTATGGCTACACCTTC
v_gene: TRBV27; d_gene: NA; j_gene: TRBJ1-1; abundance: NA; CDR3aa: CASSLYPGPMKAFF; CDR3nt: TGTGCCAGCAGTTTATATCCCGGGCCAATGAAGGCTTTCTTT
v_gene: TRBV7-2; d_gene: NA; j_gene: TRBJ1-2; abundance: many; CDR3aa: CASSSDRPYGYTF; CDR3nt: TGTGCCAGCAGCTCCGACCGACCCTATGGCTACACCTTC
v_gene: TRBV10-3; d_gene: NA; j_gene: TRBJ2-3; abundance: NA; CDR3aa: CAISERGGTTSTDTQYF; CDR3nt: TGTGCCATCAGTGAGAGAGGGGGGACCACTAGCACAGATACGCAGTATTTT
v_gene: TRBV12-3/TRBV12-4; d_gene: NA; j_gene: TRBJ1-2; abundance: NA; CDR3aa: CASSLTGRPEFTF; CDR3nt: TGTGCCAGCAGTTTAACAGGGAGGCCAGAATTCACCTTC
v_gene: TRBV6-4; d_gene: NA; j_gene: TRBJ1-2; abundance: few; CDR3aa: CASSEEGMGGYTF; CDR3nt: TGTGCCAGCAGTGAGGAAGGGATGGGAGGCTACACCTTC
v_gene: TRBV18; d_gene: NA; j_gene: TRBJ2-3; abundance: NA; CDR3aa: CASSPNPGDTQYF; CDR3nt: TGTGCCAGCTCACCAAACCCGGGAGATACGCAGTATTTT
v_gene: TRBV10-3; d_gene: NA; j_gene: TRBJ2-4; abundance: NA; CDR3aa: CAISESSASNNEQYF; CDR3nt: TGTGCCATCAGTGAGTCGAGTGCCAGTAACAATGAGCAGTACTTC
v_gene: TRBV6-5; d_gene: TRBD1; j_gene: TRBJ2-7; abundance: NA; CDR3aa: CASSIRQGFVHEQYF; CDR3nt: TGTGCCAGCAGTATAAGACAGGGTTTTGTCCACGAGCAGTACTTC
v_gene: TRBV9; d_gene: TRBD1; j_gene: TRBJ2-3; abundance: NA; CDR3aa: CASSPRQGEPTDTQYF; CDR3nt: TGTGCCAGCAGCCCGCGACAGGGTGAGCCCACAGATACGCAGTATTTT
v_gene: TRBV7-9; d_gene: NA; j_gene: TRBJ1-2; abundance: few; CDR3aa: CASSPPARAPRPSAYVSYTF; CDR3nt: TGTGCCAGCAGCCCCCCGGCGAGGGCCCCTCGCCCGTCCGCGTACGTAAGCTACACCTTC
v_gene: TRBV15; d_gene: NA; j_gene: TRBJ1-5; abundance: NA; CDR3aa: CATSSLREQPQHF; CDR3nt: TGTGCCACCAGCAGCCTCAGGGAGCAGCCCCAGCATTTT
v_gene: TRBV5-5; d_gene: NA; j_gene: TRBJ2-7; abundance: few; CDR3aa: CASSLAQLSGLRSYEQYF; CDR3nt: TGTGCCAGCAGCTTGGCTCAACTCAGCGGACTCCGATCCTACGAGCAGTACTTC
v_gene: TRBV5-5; d_gene: NA; j_gene: TRBJ1-5; abundance: NA; CDR3aa: CASSSRHTISNQPQHF; CDR3nt: TGTGCCAGCAGCTCCAGACATACTATTAGCAATCAGCCCCAGCATTTT
v_gene: TRBV28; d_gene: TRBD1; j_gene: TRBJ2-7; abundance: few; CDR3aa: CASSRSTGAGYEQYF; CDR3nt: TGTGCCAGCAGTCGATCAACAGGGGCGGGCTACGAGCAGTACTTC
v_gene: TRBV4-3; d_gene: NA; j_gene: TRBJ1-2; abundance: NA; CDR3aa: CASSQVLIAREDYGYTF; CDR3nt: TGCGCCAGCAGCCAAGTATTAATAGCCCGGGAGGACTATGGCTACACCTTC
v_gene: TRBV7-3; d_gene: TRBD1; j_gene: TRBJ1-1; abundance: NA; CDR3aa: CASSLTGRDRGLNTEAFF; CDR3nt: TGTGCCAGCAGCTTAACAGGCAGGGACAGGGGCCTGAACACTGAAGCTTTCTTT
v_gene: TRBV9; d_gene: TRBD2; j_gene: TRBJ2-2; abundance: NA; CDR3aa: CASLLLAGHHTGELFF; CDR3nt: TGTGCCAGCCTCCTTCTAGCGGGGCATCACACCGGGGAGCTGTTTTTT
v_gene: TRBV11-3; d_gene: TRBD2; j_gene: TRBJ2-1; abundance: NA; CDR3aa: CASSPYLSGTPNEQFF; CDR3nt: TGTGCCAGCAGCCCATACCTTAGCGGGACTCCCAATGAGCAGTTCTTC
v_gene: TRBV20-1; d_gene: NA; j_gene: TRBJ2-7; abundance: NA; CDR3aa: CSARDIRMGGLDEQYF; CDR3nt: TGCAGTGCTAGAGATATCCGGATGGGGGGCTTGGACGAGCAGTACTTC
v_gene: TRBV27; d_gene: NA; j_gene: TRBJ2-7; abundance: NA; CDR3aa: CASSFLFSYEQYF; CDR3nt: TGTGCCAGCAGTTTCCTTTTCTCCTACGAGCAGTACTTC
v_gene: TRBV6-5; d_gene: NA; j_gene: TRBJ2-1; abundance: NA; CDR3aa: CTSSYGRYYNEQFF; CDR3nt: TGTACCAGCAGTTACGGGCGATATTACAATGAGCAGTTCTTC
v_gene: TRBV4-3; d_gene: NA; j_gene: TRBJ2-5; abundance: few; CDR3aa: CASSQDQGGETQYF; CDR3nt: TGCGCCAGCAGCCAAGATCAGGGGGGAGAGACCCAGTACTTC
v_gene: TRBV5-1; d_gene: NA; j_gene: TRBJ2-5; abundance: NA; CDR3aa: CASSFTGGLQETQYF; CDR3nt: TGCGCCAGCAGCTTTACCGGGGGCCTTCAAGAGACCCAGTACTTC
v_gene: TRBV7-6; d_gene: TRBD2; j_gene: TRBJ2-3; abundance: few; CDR3aa: CASSPNPTSGEGDTQYF; CDR3nt: TGTGCCAGCAGCCCTAATCCGACTAGCGGGGAGGGAGATACGCAGTATTTT
v_gene: TRBV6-5; d_gene: NA; j_gene: TRBJ2-7; abundance: few; CDR3aa: CASSYFGVGSPYEQYF; CDR3nt: TGTGCCAGCAGTTACTTCGGGGTTGGGTCCCCCTACGAGCAGTACTTC
v_gene: TRBV7-2; d_gene: TRBD1; j_gene: TRBJ1-2; abundance: NA; CDR3aa: CASSWRRDRTDGYTF; CDR3nt: TGTGCCAGCAGCTGGCGAAGGGACAGGACAGATGGCTACACCTTC